This T cell receptor beta chain derives from a study of blood T cell repertoires in COVID-19. In the study overall: Collection of acute and convalescent COVID-19 samples took place in the United States, Italy and Spain.

CDR1 MNHEY and CDR2 SVGAGI come from the germline V gene. The CDR3 totals 16 residues. After removal of 4 bases from V and 4 bases from J, the junction contained 10 bases not matched to a gene. In the original processing: From reference gene primer amplification, estimates of nucleated cell counts were derived. TCRdb's copy holds only in-frame clones and misses some; the assay was immunoSEQ multiplex PCR. The V and J calls and clone size are taken from that table; D and trimming were inferred from the DNA. There are about 74,000 clones in the sample; around 78% occur only once, and about 14% lies in the top ten.

The TCR was taken from a human donor in a cohort sampled during active COVID-19. This chain connects TRBV6-5 to TRBJ1-3, with TRBD1 matching over 7 bases. The sequenced sample consisted of peripheral blood. DNA of the CDR3: TGTGCCAGCAGTTTAAGGGACAGACGTCTGGGAAACACCATATATTTT. This translates into CASSLRDRRLGNTIYF.